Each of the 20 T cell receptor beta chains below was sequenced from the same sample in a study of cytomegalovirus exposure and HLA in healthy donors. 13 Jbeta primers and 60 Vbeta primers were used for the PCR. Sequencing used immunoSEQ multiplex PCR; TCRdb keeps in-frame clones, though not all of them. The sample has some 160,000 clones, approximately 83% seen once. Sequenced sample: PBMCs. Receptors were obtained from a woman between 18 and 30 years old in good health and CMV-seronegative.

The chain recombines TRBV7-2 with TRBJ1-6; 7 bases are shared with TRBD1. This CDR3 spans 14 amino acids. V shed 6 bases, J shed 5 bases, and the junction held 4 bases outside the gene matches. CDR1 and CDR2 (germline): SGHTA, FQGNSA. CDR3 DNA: TGTGCCAGCAGGACAGGGTCCCATAATTCACCCCTCCACTTT. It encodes CASRTGSHNSPLHF.

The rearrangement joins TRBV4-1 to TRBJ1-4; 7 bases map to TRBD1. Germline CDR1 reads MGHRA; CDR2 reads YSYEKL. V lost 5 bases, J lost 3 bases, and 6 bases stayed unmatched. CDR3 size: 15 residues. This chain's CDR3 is CASSINRGSNEKLFF. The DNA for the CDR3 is TGCGCCAGCAGCATCAACAGGGGTTCTAATGAAAAACTGTTTTTT.

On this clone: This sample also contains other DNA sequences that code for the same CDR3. The CDR3 bases are TGTGCCAGTAGCACCCAGGGAAACACTGAAGCTTTCTTT. It encodes CASSTQGNTEAFF. V gene TRBV19 combines with J gene TRBJ1-1; D may be TRBD1 (5 bases). V was clipped by 6 bases and J by 2 bases, with 10 bases between them. The CDR3 is 13 amino acids. Germline CDR1 reads LNHDA; CDR2 reads SQIVND (reference sequence).

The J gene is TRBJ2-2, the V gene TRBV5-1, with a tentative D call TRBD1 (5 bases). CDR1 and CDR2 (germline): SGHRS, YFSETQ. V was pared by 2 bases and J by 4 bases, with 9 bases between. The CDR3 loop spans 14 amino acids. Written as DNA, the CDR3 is TGCGCCAGCAGCTTAGACAGACGCACCGGGGAGCTGTTTTTT. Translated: CASSLDRRTGELFF.

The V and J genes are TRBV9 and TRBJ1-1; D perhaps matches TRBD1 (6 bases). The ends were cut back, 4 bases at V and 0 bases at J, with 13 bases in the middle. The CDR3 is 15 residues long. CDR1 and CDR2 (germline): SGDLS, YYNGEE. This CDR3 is CASSPGVNMNTEAFF. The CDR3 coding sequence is TGTGCCAGCAGCCCAGGGGTAAACATGAACACTGAAGCTTTCTTT.

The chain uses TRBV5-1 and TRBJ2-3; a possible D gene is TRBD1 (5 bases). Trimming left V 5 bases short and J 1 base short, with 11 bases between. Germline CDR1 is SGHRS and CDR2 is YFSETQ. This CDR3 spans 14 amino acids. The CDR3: CASSGIGGTDTQYF. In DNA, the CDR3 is TGCGCCAGCAGTGGGATAGGGGGCACAGATACGCAGTATTTT.

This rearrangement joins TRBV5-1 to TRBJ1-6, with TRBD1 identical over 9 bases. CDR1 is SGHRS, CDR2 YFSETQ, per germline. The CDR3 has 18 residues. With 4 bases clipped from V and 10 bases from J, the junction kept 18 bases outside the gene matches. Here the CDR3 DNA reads TGCGCCAGCAGCAGGGGCCATGGCCTCCGACAGGGGGGATCACCCCTCCACTTT. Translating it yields CASSRGHGLRQGGSPLHF.

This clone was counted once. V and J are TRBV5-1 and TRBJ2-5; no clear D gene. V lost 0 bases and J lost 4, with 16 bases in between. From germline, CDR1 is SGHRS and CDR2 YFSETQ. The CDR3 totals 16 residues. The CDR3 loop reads CASSLGSPAQRETQYF. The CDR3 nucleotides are TGCGCCAGCAGCTTGGGTAGTCCCGCACAGAGAGAGACCCAGTACTTC.

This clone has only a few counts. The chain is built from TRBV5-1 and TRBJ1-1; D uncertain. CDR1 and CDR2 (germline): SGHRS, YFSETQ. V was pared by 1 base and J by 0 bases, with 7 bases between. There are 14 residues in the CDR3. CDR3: CASSLSRMNTEAFF. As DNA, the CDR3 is TGCGCCAGCAGCTTGAGTAGAATGAACACTGAAGCTTTCTTT.

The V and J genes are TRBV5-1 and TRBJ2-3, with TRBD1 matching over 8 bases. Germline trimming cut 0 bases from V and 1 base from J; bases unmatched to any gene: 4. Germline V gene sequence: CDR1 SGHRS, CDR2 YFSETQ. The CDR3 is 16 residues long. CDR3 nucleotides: TGCGCCAGCAGCTTGGGTGGGACAGGAGGCACAGATACGCAGTATTTT. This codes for CASSLGGTGGTDTQYF. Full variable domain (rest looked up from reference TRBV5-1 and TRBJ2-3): KAGVTQTPRYLIKTRGQQVTLSCSPISGHRSVSWYQQTPGQGLQFLFEYFSETQRNKGNFPGRFSGRQFSNSRSEMNVSTLELGDSALYLCASSLGGTGGTDTQYFGPGTRLTVL.

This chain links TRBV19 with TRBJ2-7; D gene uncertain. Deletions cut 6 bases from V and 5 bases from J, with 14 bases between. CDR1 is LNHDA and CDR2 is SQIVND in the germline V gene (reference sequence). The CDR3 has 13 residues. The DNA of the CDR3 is TGTGCCAGTAGCACCCGCCGACAAGACGAGCAGTACTTC. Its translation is CASSTRRQDEQYF.

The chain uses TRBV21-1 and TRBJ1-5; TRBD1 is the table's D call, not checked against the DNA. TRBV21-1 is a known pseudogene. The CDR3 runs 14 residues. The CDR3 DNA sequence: TGTGCCAGACGGACAGGGTATGACAATCAGCCCCAGCATTTT. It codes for CARRTGYDNQPQHF.

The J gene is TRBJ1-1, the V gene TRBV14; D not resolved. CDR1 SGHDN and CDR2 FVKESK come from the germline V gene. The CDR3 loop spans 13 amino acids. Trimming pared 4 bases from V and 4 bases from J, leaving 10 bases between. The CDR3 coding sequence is TGTGCCAGCAGCCCCCGGGTGGGCACTGAAGCTTTCTTT. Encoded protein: CASSPRVGTEAFF. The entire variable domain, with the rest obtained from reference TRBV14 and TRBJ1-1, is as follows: EAGVTQFPSHSVIEKGQTVTLRCDPISGHDNLYWYRRVMGKEIKFLLHFVKESKQDESGMPNNRFLAERTGGTYSTLKVQPAELEDSGVYFCASSPRVGTEAFFGQGTRLTVV.

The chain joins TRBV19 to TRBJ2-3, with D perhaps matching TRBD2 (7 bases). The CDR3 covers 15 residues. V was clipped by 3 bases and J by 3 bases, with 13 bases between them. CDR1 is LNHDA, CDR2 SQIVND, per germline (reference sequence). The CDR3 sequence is CASSIGGPGTDTQYF. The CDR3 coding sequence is TGTGCCAGTAGTATCGGGGGGCCAGGGACAGATACGCAGTATTTT.

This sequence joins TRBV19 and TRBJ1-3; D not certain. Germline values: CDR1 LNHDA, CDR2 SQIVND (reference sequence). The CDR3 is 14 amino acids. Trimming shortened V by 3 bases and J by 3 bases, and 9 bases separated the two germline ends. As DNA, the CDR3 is TGTGCCAGTAGTATCTCATCGGTTGGAAACACCATATATTTT. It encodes CASSISSVGNTIYF.

The CDR3 sequence is CASSPGQASYNEQFF. The CDR3 nucleotides are TGCGCCAGCTCGCCCGGACAGGCCTCCTACAATGAGCAGTTCTTC. The chain carries TRBV5-1 and TRBJ2-1, with 7 bases lining up with TRBD1. V lost 7 bases, J lost 0 bases, and 7 bases stayed unmatched. Germline assignment: CDR1 SGHRS and CDR2 YFSETQ. CDR3 length: 15 amino acids.

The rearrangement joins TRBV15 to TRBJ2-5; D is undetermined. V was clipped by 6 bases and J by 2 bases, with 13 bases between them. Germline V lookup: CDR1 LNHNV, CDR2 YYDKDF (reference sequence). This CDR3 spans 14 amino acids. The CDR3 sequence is CATRTTSDQETQYF. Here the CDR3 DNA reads TGTGCCACCAGGACAACGTCAGATCAAGAGACCCAGTACTTC.

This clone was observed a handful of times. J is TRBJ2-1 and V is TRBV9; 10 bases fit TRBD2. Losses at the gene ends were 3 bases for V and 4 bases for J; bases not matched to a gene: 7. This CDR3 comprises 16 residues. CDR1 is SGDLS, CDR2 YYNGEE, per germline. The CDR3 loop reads CASSGWVSGGYNEQFF. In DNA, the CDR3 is TGTGCCAGCAGCGGCTGGGTTAGCGGGGGGTACAATGAGCAGTTCTTC. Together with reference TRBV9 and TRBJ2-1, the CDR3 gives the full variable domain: DSGVTQTPKHLITATGQRVTLRCSPRSGDLSVYWYQQSLDQGLQFLIQYYNGEERAKGNILERFSAQQFPDLHSELNLSSLELGDSALYFCASSGWVSGGYNEQFFGPGTRLTVL.

CDR3 nucleotides: TGTGCCAGCAGTGGCGGACAGGGGGCCTATGGCTACACCTTC. Its translation: CASSGGQGAYGYTF. The chain joins TRBV27 to TRBJ1-2; 11 nucleotides align to TRBD1. Looked up from germline, CDR1 is MNHEY and CDR2 is SMNVEV (reference sequence). The CDR3 is made up of 14 amino acids. The V gene end was trimmed by 5 bases and the J gene end by 4 bases; junction bases not matched to a gene: 3.

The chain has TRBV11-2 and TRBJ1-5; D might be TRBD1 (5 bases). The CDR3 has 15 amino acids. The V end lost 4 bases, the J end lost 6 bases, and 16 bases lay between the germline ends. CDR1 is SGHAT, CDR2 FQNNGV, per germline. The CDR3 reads CASSSQAGGIQPQHF. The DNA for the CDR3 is TGTGCCAGCAGCTCACAGGCGGGGGGGATTCAGCCCCAGCATTTT.